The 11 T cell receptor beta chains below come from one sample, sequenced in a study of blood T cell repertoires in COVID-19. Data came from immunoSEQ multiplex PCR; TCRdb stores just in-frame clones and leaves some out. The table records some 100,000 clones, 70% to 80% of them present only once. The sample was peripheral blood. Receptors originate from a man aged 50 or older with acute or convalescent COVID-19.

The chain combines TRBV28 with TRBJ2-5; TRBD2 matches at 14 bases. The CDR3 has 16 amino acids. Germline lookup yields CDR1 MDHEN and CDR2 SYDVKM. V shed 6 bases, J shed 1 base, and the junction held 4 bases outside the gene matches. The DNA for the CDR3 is TGTGCCAGCAGCCGGACTAGCGGGAGGTCCCAAGAGACCCAGTACTTC. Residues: CASSRTSGRSQETQYF.

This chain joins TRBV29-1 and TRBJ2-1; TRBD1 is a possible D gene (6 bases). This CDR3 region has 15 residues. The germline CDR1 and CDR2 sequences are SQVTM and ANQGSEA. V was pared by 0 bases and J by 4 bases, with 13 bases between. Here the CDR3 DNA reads TGCAGCGTTGAAGATGGGGACACCAATTACAATGAGCAGTTCTTC. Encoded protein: CSVEDGDTNYNEQFF.

In DNA form, the CDR3 reads TGTGCCAGTACCGTCGAGGGGGCGACTGGAAACACCATATATTTT. Amino acid sequence: CASTVEGATGNTIYF. The chain is built from TRBV19 and TRBJ1-3; TRBD1 agrees at 7 bases. The germline V gene encodes CDR1 LNHDA and CDR2 SQIVND (reference sequence). After removal of 7 bases from V and 2 bases from J, the junction contained 8 bases not matched to a gene. This CDR3 has 15 residues.

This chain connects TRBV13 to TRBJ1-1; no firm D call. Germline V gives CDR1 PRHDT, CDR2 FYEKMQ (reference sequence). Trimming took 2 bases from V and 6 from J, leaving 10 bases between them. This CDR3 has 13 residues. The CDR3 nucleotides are TGTGCCAGCAGCTTATACTCCGAATCTGAAGCTTTCTTT. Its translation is CASSLYSESEAFF.

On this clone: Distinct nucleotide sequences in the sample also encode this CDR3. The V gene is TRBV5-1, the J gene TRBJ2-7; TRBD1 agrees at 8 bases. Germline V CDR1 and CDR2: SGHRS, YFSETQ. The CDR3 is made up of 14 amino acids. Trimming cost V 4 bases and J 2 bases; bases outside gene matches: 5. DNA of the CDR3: TGCGCCAGCAGCCCGGGACAGGCTGCCTACGAGCAGTACTTC. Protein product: CASSPGQAAYEQYF.

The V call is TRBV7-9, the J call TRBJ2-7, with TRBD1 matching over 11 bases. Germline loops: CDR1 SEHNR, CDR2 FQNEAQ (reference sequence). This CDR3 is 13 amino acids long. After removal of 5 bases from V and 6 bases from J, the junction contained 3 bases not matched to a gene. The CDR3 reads CASSRDRGGEQYF. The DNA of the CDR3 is TGTGCCAGCAGCCGGGACAGGGGGGGCGAGCAGTACTTC.

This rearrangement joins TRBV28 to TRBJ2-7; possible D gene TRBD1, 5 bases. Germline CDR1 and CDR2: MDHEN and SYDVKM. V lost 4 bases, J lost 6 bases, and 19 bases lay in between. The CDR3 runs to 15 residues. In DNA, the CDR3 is TGTGCCAGCAGTTACCGCAGAATCACAGGTCCCGAGCAGTACTTC. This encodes CASSYRRITGPEQYF.

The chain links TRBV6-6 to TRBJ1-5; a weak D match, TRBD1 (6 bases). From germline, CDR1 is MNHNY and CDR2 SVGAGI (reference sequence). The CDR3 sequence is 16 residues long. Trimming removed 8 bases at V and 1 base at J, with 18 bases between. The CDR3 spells CASQSRDTGSNQPQHF. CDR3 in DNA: TGTGCCAGCCAGTCCCGGGACACTGGGAGCAATCAGCCCCAGCATTTT.

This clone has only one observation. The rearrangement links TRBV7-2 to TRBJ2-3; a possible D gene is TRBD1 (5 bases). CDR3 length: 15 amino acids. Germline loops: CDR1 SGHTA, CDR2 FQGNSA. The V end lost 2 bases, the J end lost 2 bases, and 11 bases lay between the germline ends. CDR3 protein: CASSLSRTNTDTQYF. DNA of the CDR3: TGTGCCAGCAGCTTATCGCGGACAAACACAGATACGCAGTATTTT.

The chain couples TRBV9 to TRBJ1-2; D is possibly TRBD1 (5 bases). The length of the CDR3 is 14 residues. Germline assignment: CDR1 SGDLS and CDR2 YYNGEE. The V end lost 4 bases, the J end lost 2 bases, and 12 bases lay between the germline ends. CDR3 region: CASSLRGGNYGYTF. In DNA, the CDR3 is TGTGCCAGCAGCCTTAGGGGAGGGAACTATGGCTACACCTTC.

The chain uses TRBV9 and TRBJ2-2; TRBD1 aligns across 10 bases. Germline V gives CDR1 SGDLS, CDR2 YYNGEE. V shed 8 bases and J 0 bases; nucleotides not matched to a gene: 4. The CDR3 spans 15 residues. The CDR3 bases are TGTGCCAGTGGACAGGGGGAATCGAACACCGGGGAGCTGTTTTTT. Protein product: CASGQGESNTGELFF. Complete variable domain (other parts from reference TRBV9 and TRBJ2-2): DSGVTQTPKHLITATGQRVTLRCSPRSGDLSVYWYQQSLDQGLQFLIQYYNGEERAKGNILERFSAQQFPDLHSELNLSSLELGDSALYFCASGQGESNTGELFFGEGSRLTVL.